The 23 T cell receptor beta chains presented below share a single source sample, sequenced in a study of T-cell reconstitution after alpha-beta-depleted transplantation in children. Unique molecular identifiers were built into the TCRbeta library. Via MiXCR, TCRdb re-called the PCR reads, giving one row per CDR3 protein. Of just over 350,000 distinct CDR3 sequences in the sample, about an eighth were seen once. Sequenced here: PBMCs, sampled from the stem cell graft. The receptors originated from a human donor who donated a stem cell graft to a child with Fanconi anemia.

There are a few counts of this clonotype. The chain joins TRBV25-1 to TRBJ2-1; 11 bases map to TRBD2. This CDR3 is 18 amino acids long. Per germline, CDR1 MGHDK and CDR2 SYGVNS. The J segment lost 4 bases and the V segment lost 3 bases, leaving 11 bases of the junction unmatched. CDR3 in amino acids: CASSEFSGTSGPYNEQFF. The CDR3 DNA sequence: TGTGCCAGCAGTGAGTTCTCCGGGACTAGCGGACCATACAATGAGCAGTTCTTC.

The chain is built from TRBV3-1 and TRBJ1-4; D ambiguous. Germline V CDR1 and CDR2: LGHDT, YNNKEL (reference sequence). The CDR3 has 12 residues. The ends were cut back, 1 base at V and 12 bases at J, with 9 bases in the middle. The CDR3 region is CASSQAFGELFF. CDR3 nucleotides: TGTGCCAGCAGCCAAGCTTTCGGGGAACTGTTTTTT.

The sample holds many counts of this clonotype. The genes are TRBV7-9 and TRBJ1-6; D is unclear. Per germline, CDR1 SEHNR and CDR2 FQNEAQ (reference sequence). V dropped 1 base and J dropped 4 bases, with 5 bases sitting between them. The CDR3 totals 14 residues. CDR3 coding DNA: TGTGCCAGCAGCTTAGATCAGTATAATTCACCCCTCCACTTT. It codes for CASSLDQYNSPLHF.

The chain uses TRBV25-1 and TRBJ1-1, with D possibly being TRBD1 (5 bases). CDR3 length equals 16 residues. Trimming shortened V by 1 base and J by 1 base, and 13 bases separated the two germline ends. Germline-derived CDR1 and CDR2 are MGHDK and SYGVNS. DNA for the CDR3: TGTGCCAGCAGTGAATTCGGGGGTAGGTCGAACACTGAAGCTTTCTTT. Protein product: CASSEFGGRSNTEAFF.

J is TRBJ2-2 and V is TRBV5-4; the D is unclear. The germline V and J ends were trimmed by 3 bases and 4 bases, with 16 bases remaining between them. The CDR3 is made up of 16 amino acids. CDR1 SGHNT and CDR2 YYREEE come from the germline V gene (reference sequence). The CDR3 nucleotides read TGTGCCAGCAGCTCCCGCGGATCCGGTGCCACCGGGGAGCTGTTTTTT. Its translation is CASSSRGSGATGELFF.

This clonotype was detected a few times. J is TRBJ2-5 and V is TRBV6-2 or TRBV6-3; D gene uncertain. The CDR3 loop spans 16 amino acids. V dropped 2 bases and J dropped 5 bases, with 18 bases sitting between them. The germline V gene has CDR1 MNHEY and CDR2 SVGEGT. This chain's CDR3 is CASSYGGTHLRETQYF. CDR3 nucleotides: TGTGCCAGCAGTTACGGCGGAACACATTTAAGGGAGACCCAGTACTTC.

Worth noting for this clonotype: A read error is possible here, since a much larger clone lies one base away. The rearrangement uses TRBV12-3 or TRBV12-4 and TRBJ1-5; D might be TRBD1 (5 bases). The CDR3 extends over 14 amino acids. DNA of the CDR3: TGTGCCAGCAGTTTAGCAGGGGTCAATCAGCGCCAGCATTTT. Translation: CASSLAGVNQRQHF.

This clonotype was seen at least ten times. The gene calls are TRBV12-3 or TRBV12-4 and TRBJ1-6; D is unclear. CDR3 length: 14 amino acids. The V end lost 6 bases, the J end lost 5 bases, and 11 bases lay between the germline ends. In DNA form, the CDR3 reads TGTGCCAGCAGCTCAAACACGAATAATTCACCCCTCCACTTT. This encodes CASSSNTNNSPLHF.

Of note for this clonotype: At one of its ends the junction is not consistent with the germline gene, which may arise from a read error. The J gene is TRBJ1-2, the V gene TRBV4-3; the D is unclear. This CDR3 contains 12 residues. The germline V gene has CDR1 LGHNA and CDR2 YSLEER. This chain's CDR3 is CASSQGEGGCTF. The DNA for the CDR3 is TGCGCCAGCAGCCAAGGGGAGGGTGGCTGCACCTTC.

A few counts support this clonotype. The CDR3 here is CASSGTGGNTEAFF. CDR3 in DNA: TGCGCCAGCAGCGGTACAGGGGGCAACACTGAAGCTTTCTTT. V is TRBV5-1 and J is TRBJ1-1; 9 bases match TRBD1. V trimming: 4 bases; J trimming: 2 bases; junction bases outside the gene matches: 3. CDR3 length equals 14 residues. Germline assignment: CDR1 SGHRS and CDR2 YFSETQ.

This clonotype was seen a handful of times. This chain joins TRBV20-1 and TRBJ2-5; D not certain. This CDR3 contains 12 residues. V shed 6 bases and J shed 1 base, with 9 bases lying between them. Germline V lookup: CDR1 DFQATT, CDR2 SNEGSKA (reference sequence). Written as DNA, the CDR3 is TGCAGTGCCGCAAAACCCCAAGAGACCCAGTACTTC. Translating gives CSAAKPQETQYF.

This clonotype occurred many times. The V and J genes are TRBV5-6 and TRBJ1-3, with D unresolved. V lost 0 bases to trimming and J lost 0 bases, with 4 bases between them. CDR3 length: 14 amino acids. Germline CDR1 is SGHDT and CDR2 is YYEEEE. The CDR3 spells CASSLGPSGNTIYF. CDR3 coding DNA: TGTGCCAGCAGCTTGGGACCCTCTGGAAACACCATATATTTT.

CDR3 coding DNA: TGTGCCAGCAGTTACTCTCAGGGGGCGAATGGCTACACCTTC. It encodes CASSYSQGANGYTF. The chain carries TRBV6-5 and TRBJ1-2; 8 bases are a match to TRBD1. Germline V gene lookup returns CDR1 MNHEY and CDR2 SVGAGI. CDR3 length: 14 amino acids. Trimming at V came to 0 bases and at J to 6 bases, leaving 3 bases not matched to a gene.

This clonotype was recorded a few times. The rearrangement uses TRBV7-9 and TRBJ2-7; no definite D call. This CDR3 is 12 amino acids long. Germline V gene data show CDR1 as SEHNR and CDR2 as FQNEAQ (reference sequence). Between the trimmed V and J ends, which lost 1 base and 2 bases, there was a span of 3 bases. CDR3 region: CASSLVPYEQYV. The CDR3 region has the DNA TGTGCCAGCAGCTTAGTCCCCTACGAGCAGTACGTC.

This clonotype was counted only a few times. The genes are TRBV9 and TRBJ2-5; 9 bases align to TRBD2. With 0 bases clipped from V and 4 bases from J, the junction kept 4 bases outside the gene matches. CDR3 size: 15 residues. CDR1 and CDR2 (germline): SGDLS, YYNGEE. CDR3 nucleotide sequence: TGTGCCAGCAGCGTAGGGGGACTAGCTATAGAGACCCAGTACTTC. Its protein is CASSVGGLAIETQYF. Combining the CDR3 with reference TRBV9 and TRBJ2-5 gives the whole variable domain DSGVTQTPKHLITATGQRVTLRCSPRSGDLSVYWYQQSLDQGLQFLIQYYNGEERAKGNILERFSAQQFPDLHSELNLSSLELGDSALYFCASSVGGLAIETQYFGPGTRLLVL.

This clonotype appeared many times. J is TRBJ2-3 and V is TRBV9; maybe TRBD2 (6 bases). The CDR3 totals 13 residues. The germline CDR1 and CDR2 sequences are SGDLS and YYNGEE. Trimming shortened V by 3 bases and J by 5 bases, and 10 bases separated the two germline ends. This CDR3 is CASSAWGGDTQYF. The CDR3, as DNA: TGTGCCAGCAGCGCCTGGGGAGGAGATACGCAGTATTTT.

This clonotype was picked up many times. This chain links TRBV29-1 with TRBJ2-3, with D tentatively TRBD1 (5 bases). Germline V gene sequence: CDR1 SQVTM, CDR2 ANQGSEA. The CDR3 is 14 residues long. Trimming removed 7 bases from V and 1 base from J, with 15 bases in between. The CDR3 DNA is TGCAGCGCTGACAGCTCCGGCGGCACAGATACGCAGTATTTT. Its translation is CSADSSGGTDTQYF.

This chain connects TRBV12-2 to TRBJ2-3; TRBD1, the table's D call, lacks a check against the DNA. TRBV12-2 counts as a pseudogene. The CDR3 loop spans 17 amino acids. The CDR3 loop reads CASRLVPGGPSTDTQYF. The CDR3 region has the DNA TGTGCAAGTCGCTTAGTCCCGGGGGGCCCTAGCACAGATACGCAGTATTTT.

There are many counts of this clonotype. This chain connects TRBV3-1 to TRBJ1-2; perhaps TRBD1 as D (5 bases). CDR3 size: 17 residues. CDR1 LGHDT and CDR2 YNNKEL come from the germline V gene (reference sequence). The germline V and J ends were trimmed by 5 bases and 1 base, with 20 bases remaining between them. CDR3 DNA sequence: TGTGCCAGCAGCTCAAATGGGGGGGGGAACGTTAACTATGGCTACACCTTC. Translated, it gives CASSSNGGGNVNYGYTF.

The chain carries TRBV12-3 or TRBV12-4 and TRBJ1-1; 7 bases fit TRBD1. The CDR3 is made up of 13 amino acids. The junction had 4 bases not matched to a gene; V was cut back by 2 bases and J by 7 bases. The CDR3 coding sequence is TGTGCCAGCAGTTTAAATTCAGGGGGTGAAGCTTTCTTT. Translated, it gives CASSLNSGGEAFF.

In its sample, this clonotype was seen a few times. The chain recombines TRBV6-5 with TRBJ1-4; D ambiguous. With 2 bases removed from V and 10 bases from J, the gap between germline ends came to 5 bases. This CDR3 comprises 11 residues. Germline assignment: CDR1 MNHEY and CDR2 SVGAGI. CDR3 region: CASSYMGKLFF. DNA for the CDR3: TGTGCCAGCAGTTACATGGGAAAACTGTTTTTT.

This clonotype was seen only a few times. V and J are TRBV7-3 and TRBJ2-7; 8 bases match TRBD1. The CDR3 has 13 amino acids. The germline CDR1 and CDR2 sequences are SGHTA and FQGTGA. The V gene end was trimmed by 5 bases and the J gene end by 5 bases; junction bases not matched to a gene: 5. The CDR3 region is CASSTTGGNEQYF. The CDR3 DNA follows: TGTGCCAGCAGCACCACAGGGGGTAACGAGCAGTACTTC.

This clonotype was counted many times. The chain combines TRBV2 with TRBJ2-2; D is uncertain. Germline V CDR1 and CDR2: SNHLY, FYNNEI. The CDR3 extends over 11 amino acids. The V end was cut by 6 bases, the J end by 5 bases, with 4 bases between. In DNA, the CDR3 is TGTGCCAGCAGATATACCGGGGAGCTGTTTTTT. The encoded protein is CASRYTGELFF. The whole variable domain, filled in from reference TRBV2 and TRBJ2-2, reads EPEVTQTPSHQVTQMGQEVILRCVPISNHLYFYWYRQILGQKVEFLVSFYNNEISEKSEIFDDQFSVERPDGSNFTLKIRSTKLEDSAMYFCASRYTGELFFGEGSRLTVL.